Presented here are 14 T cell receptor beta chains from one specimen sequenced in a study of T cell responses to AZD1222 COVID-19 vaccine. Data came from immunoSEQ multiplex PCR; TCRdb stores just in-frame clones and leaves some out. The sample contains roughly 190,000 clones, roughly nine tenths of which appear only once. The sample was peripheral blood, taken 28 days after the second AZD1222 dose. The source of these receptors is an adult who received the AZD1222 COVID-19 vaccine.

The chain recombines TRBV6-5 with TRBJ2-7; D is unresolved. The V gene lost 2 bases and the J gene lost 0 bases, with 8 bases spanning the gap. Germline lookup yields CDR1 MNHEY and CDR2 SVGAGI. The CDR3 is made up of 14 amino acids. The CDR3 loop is CASSYRRSSYEQYF. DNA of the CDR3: TGTGCCAGCAGTTACCGGCGGAGCTCCTACGAGCAGTACTTC.

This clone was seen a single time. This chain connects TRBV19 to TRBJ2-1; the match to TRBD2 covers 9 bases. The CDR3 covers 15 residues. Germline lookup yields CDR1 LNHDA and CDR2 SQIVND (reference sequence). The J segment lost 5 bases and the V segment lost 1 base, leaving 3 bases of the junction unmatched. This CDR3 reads CASSIGASGDNEQFF. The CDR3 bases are TGTGCCAGTAGTATAGGGGCTAGCGGGGACAATGAGCAGTTCTTC.

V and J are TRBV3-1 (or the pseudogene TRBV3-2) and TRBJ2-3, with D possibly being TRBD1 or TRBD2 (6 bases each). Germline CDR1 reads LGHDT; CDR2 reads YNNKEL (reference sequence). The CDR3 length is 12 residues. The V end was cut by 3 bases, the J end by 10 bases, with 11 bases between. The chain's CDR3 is CASSHGGLAQYF. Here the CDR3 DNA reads TGTGCCAGCAGCCACGGGGGCCTGGCGCAGTATTTT.

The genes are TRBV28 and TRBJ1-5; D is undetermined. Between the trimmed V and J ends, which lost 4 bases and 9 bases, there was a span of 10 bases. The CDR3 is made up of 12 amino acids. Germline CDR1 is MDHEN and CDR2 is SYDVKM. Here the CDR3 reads CASSSSGRPQHF. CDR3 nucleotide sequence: TGTGCCAGCAGTTCGAGCGGGAGGCCCCAGCATTTT.

The CDR3 region has the DNA TGTGCCAGCAGCCCCACGACAGGGACCCACTACGAGCAGTACTTC. Translating gives CASSPTTGTHYEQYF. The chain is built from TRBV7-2 and TRBJ2-7, with TRBD1 matching over 7 bases. Germline V gives CDR1 SGHTA, CDR2 FQGNSA. V was clipped by 5 bases and J by 3 bases; unmatched bases: 10. The CDR3 extends over 15 amino acids.

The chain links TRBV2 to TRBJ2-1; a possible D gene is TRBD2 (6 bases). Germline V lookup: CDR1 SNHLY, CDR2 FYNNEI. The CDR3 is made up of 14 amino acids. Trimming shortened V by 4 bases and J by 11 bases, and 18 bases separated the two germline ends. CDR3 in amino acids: CASSGDGGPLKQFF. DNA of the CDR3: TGTGCCAGCAGTGGGGACGGGGGACCCTTAAAGCAGTTCTTC.

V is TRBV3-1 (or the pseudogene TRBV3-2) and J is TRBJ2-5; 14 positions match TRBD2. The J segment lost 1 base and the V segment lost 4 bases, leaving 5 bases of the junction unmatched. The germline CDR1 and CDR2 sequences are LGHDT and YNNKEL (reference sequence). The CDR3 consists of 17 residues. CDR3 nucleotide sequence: TGTGCCAGCAGCCCTCGGACTAGCGGGGGGCCCCAAGAGACCCAGTACTTC. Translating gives CASSPRTSGGPQETQYF.

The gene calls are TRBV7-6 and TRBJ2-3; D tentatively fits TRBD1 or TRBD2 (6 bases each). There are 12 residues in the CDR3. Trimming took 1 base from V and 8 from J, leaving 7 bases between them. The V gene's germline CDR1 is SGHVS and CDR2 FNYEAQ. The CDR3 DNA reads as TGTGCCAGCAGCTTAGAGGGGGGTACGCAGTATTTT. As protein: CASSLEGGTQYF.

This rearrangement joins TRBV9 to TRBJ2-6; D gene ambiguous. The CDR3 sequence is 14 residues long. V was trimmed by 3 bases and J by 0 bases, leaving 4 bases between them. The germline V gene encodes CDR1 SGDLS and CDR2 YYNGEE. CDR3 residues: CASSDYSGANVLTF. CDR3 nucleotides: TGTGCCAGCAGCGACTACTCTGGGGCCAACGTCCTGACTTTC.

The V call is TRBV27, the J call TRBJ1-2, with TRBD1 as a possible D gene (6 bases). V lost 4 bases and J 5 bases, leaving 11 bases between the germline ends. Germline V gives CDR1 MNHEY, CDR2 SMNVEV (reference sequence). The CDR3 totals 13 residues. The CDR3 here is CASSSQGIYGYTF. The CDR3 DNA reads TGTGCCAGCAGTTCACAGGGAATTTATGGCTACACCTTC.

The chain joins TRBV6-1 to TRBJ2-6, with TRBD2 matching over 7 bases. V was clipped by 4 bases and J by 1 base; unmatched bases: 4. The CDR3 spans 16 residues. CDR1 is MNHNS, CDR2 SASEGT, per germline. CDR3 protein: CASSVSGGSGANVLTF. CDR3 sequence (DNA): TGTGCCAGCAGTGTTTCGGGGGGTTCTGGGGCCAACGTCCTGACTTTC.

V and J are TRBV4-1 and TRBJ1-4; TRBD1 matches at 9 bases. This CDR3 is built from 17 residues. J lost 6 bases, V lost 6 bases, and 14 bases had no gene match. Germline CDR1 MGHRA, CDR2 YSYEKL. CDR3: CASSLVDPGTGYEKLFF. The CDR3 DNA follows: TGCGCCAGCAGTCTCGTGGACCCCGGGACAGGGTATGAAAAACTGTTTTTT.

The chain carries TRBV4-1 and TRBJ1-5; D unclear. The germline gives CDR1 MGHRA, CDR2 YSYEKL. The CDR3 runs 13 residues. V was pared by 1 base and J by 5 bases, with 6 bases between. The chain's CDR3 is CASSQGRDQPQHF. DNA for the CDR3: TGCGCCAGCAGCCAAGGGAGAGATCAGCCCCAGCATTTT.

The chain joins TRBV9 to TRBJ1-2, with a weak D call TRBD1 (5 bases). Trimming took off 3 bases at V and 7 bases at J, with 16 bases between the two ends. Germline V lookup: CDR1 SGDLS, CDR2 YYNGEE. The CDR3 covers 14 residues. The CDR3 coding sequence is TGTGCCAGCAGCGCCAAGACCGGACAAGGTGGCTACACCTTC. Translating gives CASSAKTGQGGYTF. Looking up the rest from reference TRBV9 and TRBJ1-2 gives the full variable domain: DSGVTQTPKHLITATGQRVTLRCSPRSGDLSVYWYQQSLDQGLQFLIQYYNGEERAKGNILERFSAQQFPDLHSELNLSSLELGDSALYFCASSAKTGQGGYTFGSGTRLTVV.